This is a list of T cell receptor beta chains from one sample in a study of Graves' ophthalmopathy and Graves' hyperthyroidism. TCRdb reanalysed the multiplex PCR reads using MiXCR and keeps one entry per CDR3 protein. The sample records hundreds of thousands of distinct CDR3 sequences, about 24% being singletons. The sequenced sample was peripheral blood. These TCRs come from a woman younger than 35 with stable Graves' hyperthyroidism. Some clones in this sample may be carry-over from other donors' samples. The CDR3 runs from the conserved cysteine through the conserved F or W.

V gene: TRBV3-1
J gene: TRBJ2-7
CDR3 protein: CASSRNRGLSYEQYF

V gene: TRBV5-1
J gene: TRBJ1-2
CDR3 protein: CASSPRGGLGYTF

V gene: TRBV6-5
J gene: TRBJ1-1
CDR3 protein: CASSYTTGNRAFF

V gene: TRBV11-2
J gene: TRBJ2-7
CDR3 protein: CASSSVLAGGRSSYEQYF

V gene: TRBV28
J gene: TRBJ2-7
CDR3 protein: CASSFSRTSGEYEQYF

V gene: TRBV6-1
J gene: TRBJ1-2
CDR3 protein: CASKKQGDNYGYTF

V gene: TRBV10-3
J gene: TRBJ2-7
CDR3 protein: CATLSGGTYEQYF

V gene: TRBV4-1
J gene: TRBJ1-1
CDR3 protein: CASSHGGETEAFF

V gene: TRBV25-1
J gene: TRBJ2-4
CDR3 protein: CASSESDRLAVKNIQYF

V gene: TRBV6-1
J gene: TRBJ1-2
CDR3 protein: CASSARPINYGYTF

V gene: TRBV6-5
J gene: TRBJ2-5
CDR3 protein: CASSSLAGGPIETQYF

V gene: TRBV12-3/TRBV12-4
J gene: TRBJ2-7
CDR3 protein: CSSSGTLDVAGVYYEQYF

V gene: TRBV5-1
J gene: TRBJ2-5
CDR3 protein: CASSLPSDYPGQSPRTQYF

V gene: TRBV19
J gene: TRBJ1-1
CDR3 protein: CASSLRGGPAFF

V gene: TRBV11-2
J gene: TRBJ2-2
CDR3 protein: CASSLDRLPNTGELFF

V gene: TRBV5-1
J gene: TRBJ2-7
CDR3 protein: CASSLETGVNYEQYF

V gene: TRBV6-1
J gene: TRBJ2-6
CDR3 protein: CASKLAWGPGANVLTF

V gene: TRBV7-2
J gene: TRBJ2-7
CDR3 protein: CASTNPQLEQYF

V gene: TRBV5-1
J gene: TRBJ2-7
CDR3 protein: CASSLNGGPSYEQYF

V gene: TRBV6-4
J gene: TRBJ1-5
CDR3 protein: CASKEDRGEGQPQHF

V gene: TRBV7-9
J gene: TRBJ1-1
CDR3 protein: CASSANRGGYTEAFF

V gene: TRBV10-3
J gene: TRBJ1-5
CDR3 protein: CAISESTGKGPQHF

V gene: TRBV5-5
J gene: TRBJ1-2
CDR3 protein: CATGTGMIDGYTF

V gene: TRBV6-5
J gene: TRBJ2-7
CDR3 protein: CASSYGGDRYF

V gene: TRBV5-4
J gene: TRBJ1-1
CDR3 protein: CASSKTGGVTEAFF

V gene: TRBV5-1
J gene: TRBJ1-2
CDR3 protein: CASSLPPSYGYTF

V gene: TRBV7-2
J gene: TRBJ1-2
CDR3 protein: CASSPGGRPNYGYTF

V gene: TRBV6-2/TRBV6-3
J gene: TRBJ2-4
CDR3 protein: CASSFCPGVMNIKYF

V gene: TRBV28
J gene: TRBJ1-2
CDR3 protein: CASSLPPIRDGYTF

V gene: TRBV6-1
J gene: TRBJ2-7
CDR3 protein: CASRRTSGSTYEQYF

V gene: TRBV15
J gene: TRBJ2-7
CDR3 protein: CATSRDEEQYF

V gene: TRBV12-3/TRBV12-4
J gene: TRBJ2-4
CDR3 protein: CASSFLRAKNIQYF

V gene: TRBV6-2/TRBV6-3
J gene: TRBJ1-1
CDR3 protein: CASSRMFRTGFGNTEAFF

V gene: TRBV6-1
J gene: TRBJ1-2
CDR3 protein: CASSEANRERHYGYTF

V gene: TRBV29-1
J gene: TRBJ2-7
CDR3 protein: CSVDVGGSYEQYF

V gene: TRBV20-1
J gene: TRBJ2-7
CDR3 protein: CSAREPGARGLREQYF

V gene: TRBV7-8
J gene: TRBJ2-7
CDR3 protein: CASSATPGRGYEQYF

V gene: TRBV28
J gene: TRBJ2-6
CDR3 protein: CASSPWGVRVAKANVLTF

V gene: TRBV11-2
J gene: TRBJ2-5
CDR3 protein: CASSPGDRHGTQYF

V gene: TRBV2
J gene: TRBJ1-1
CDR3 protein: CASSDWGQGSTEAFF

V gene: TRBV30
J gene: TRBJ1-1
CDR3 protein: CAWSKGVSMNTEAFF

V gene: TRBV11-1
J gene: TRBJ1-2
CDR3 protein: CASSLQYPLINYGYTF

V gene: TRBV28
J gene: TRBJ2-7
CDR3 protein: CASSRAGQGAREQYF

V gene: TRBV11-2
J gene: TRBJ2-7
CDR3 protein: CASSPQGLGGDEQYF

V gene: TRBV5-1
J gene: TRBJ2-7
CDR3 protein: CASSPWTGTTYEQYF

V gene: TRBV5-1
J gene: TRBJ1-5
CDR3 protein: CASSLAPGQGSNQPQHF

V gene: TRBV28
J gene: TRBJ2-6
CDR3 protein: CASSPGRASGANVLTF

V gene: TRBV7-2
J gene: TRBJ1-2
CDR3 protein: CASSPEGRDYGYTF

V gene: TRBV24-1
J gene: TRBJ1-5
CDR3 protein: CATSYPGSNQPQHF

V gene: TRBV14
J gene: TRBJ1-2
CDR3 protein: CASSENTGFGYTF

V gene: TRBV5-6
J gene: TRBJ1-2
CDR3 protein: CASSVGTVVYGYTF

V gene: TRBV20-1
J gene: TRBJ1-3
CDR3 protein: CSAARGNTIYF

V gene: TRBV5-1
J gene: TRBJ2-4
CDR3 protein: CASSGRDRTFGAKNIQYF

V gene: TRBV6-1
J gene: TRBJ1-2
CDR3 protein: CASSQLMGYGYTF

V gene: TRBV29-1
J gene: TRBJ1-1
CDR3 protein: CSALWTGAEAFF

V gene: TRBV6-1
J gene: TRBJ1-5
CDR3 protein: CASSEAAGASSNQPQHF